This T cell receptor (beta chain) was identified during a study of cytomegalovirus exposure and HLA in healthy donors. Study context: There were 100 million to 120 million unique TCR beta sequences, drawn from about 200 million T cells, in an earlier analysis. General study points: A later analysis reportedly found fewer N-insertions in an Asian-associated ancestry cluster than the approximately 660-donor mean. Among TCR beta chains, those listed as cytomegalovirus-associated numbered about 160. A few of the chains that were CMV-associated were confirmed in vitro to be specific for CMV antigens.

Of note for this clone: What it recognizes is unknown.

Vbeta (60) and Jbeta (13) primers were used in the PCR. The assay was immunoSEQ multiplex PCR, and TCRdb's table has in-frame clones only and misses some. Here the sample spans some 50,000 clones, around 74% being singletons. Sequenced input: PBMCs. The receptor was isolated from a man aged 30 to 45 in good health and CMV-seronegative.

In DNA, the CDR3 is TGTGCCAGCAGCAAAGGAAGGACAGGGAGCTCTGGGGCCAACGTCCTGACTTTC. Translation: CASSKGRTGSSGANVLTF. The chain recombines TRBV21-1 with TRBJ2-6; TRBD1 reflects the table's D call only, with no check against the DNA. TRBV21-1 is designated a pseudogene. The CDR3 has 18 residues.